This is a list of T cell receptor beta chains from one sample in a study of shared clonotypes between healthy human individuals. This table comes from immunoSEQ multiplex PCR, and its TCRdb copy is limited to in-frame clones, with some not included. The sample lists approximately 2.5 million clones, approximately 93% occurring once. Specimen: naive CD4+ T cells from PBMCs. Source of these receptors: a man between 18 and 29 years old in good health. Some clones in this sample may be carry-over from other donors' samples. Both conserved end residues are part of each CDR3. A D gene is named only where the DNA matches it firmly. Clone size is given for some rows only: seen once, a few or many times, or a class if the clone is expanded.

CDR3 DNA | CDR3 protein | J gene | D gene | clone size | V gene
TGCGCCAGCAGCTTGGCACTAAGCATGAACACTGAAGCTTTCTTT | CASSLALSMNTEAFF | TRBJ1-1 | NA | NA | TRBV5-1
TGCAGCGTTGGTGCAGGTCCCTATGGCTACACCTTC | CSVGAGPYGYTF | TRBJ1-2 | NA | NA | TRBV29-1
TGTGCCAGCAGCCAAGAGGTCAGCTCTGGAAACACCATATATTTT | CASSQEVSSGNTIYF | TRBJ1-3 | NA | once | TRBV4-2
TGTGCCAGCGATAGCGGGAGGGCATCCAATGAGCAGTTCTTC | CASDSGRASNEQFF | TRBJ2-1 | TRBD2 | NA | TRBV6-1
TGCGCCAGCAGCTTCTCTAGCGGCCAAGAGACCCAGTACTTC | CASSFSSGQETQYF | TRBJ2-5 | TRBD2 | NA | TRBV5-1
TGCGCCAGCAGCTTGGTACCCGGGGGGGGTCAGCCCCAGCATTTT | CASSLVPGGGQPQHF | TRBJ1-5 | NA | NA | TRBV5-1
TGTGCCAGCAGCCTGATGGCGGTTAGCACAGATACGCAGTATTTT | CASSLMAVSTDTQYF | TRBJ2-3 | NA | NA | TRBV6-1
TGCGCCAGCAGCCCGGACGGGTTCGGTCAGCCCCAGCATTTT | CASSPDGFGQPQHF | TRBJ1-5 | NA | NA | TRBV5-1
TGTGCCAGCATCGTTAGACGAGGGGGAAACACCATATATTTT | CASIVRRGGNTIYF | TRBJ1-3 | NA | NA | TRBV28
TGTGCCAGCAGCTTAGCGGGACCTCGCTGGGAGCAGTACTTC | CASSLAGPRWEQYF | TRBJ2-7 | NA | NA | TRBV7-2